What follows are 28 T cell receptor beta chains derived from one specimen sequenced in a study of blood T cell repertoires in COVID-19. Profiled with immunoSEQ multiplex PCR; TCRdb holds only in-frame clones, not every one. Here the sample spans roughly 250,000 clones, approximately 85% being singletons. Specimen: PBMCs or T cells enriched from blood (not recorded which). The source is a woman aged 30 to 39 who had recovered from COVID-19.

This chain links TRBV5-1 with TRBJ2-7; TRBD1 might be the D (5 bases). The CDR3 covers 18 residues. V was shortened by 0 bases and J by 2 bases, with 21 bases between the two germline ends. Germline V CDR1 and CDR2: SGHRS, YFSETQ. The DNA of the CDR3 is TGCGCCAGCAGCTTGGCGAGGACAACCTCTATTCGAACCTACGAGCAGTACTTC. Its translation: CASSLARTTSIRTYEQYF.

V and J are TRBV5-1 and TRBJ2-3; TRBD2 matches 8 bases. CDR3 length equals 16 residues. V trimming: 2 bases; J trimming: 6 bases; junction bases outside the gene matches: 11. The germline gives CDR1 SGHRS, CDR2 YFSETQ. For the CDR3, the DNA is TGCGCCAGCAGCTTCCTAGCGGGTGTCAGTGTCGATACGCAGTATTTT. This encodes CASSFLAGVSVDTQYF.

The chain carries TRBV18 and TRBJ2-7, with D hard to call. The CDR3 sequence is 13 residues long. The V and J ends lost 2 bases and 6 bases respectively, with 11 bases between them. Per germline, CDR1 KGHSH and CDR2 LQKENI. CDR3 residues: CASSPSFLPEQYF. The DNA for the CDR3 is TGTGCCAGCTCACCATCTTTCCTTCCCGAGCAGTACTTC.

The chain has TRBV5-1 and TRBJ2-1; D is unclear. Trimming shortened V by 0 bases and J by 9 bases, and 10 bases separated the two germline ends. From germline, CDR1 is SGHRS and CDR2 YFSETQ. The CDR3 totals 13 residues. The CDR3 here is CASSLADRGEQFF. As DNA, the CDR3 is TGCGCCAGCAGCTTGGCCGATAGAGGTGAGCAGTTCTTC.

CDR3 sequence reads: CAWRSTGGLSEQYF. The DNA for the CDR3 is TGTGCCTGGAGATCTACAGGCGGCCTCTCCGAGCAGTACTTC. J is TRBJ2-7 and V is TRBV30; TRBD1 might be the D (5 bases). CDR1 is GTSNPN, CDR2 SVGIG, per germline (reference sequence). This CDR3 region has 14 residues. V dropped 3 bases and J dropped 6 bases, with 18 bases sitting between them.

The rearrangement uses TRBV14 and TRBJ2-2, with TRBD2 as a possible D gene (5 bases). V lost 5 bases, J lost 4 bases, and 20 bases lay in between. Germline V lookup: CDR1 SGHDN, CDR2 FVKESK. The CDR3 totals 17 residues. In DNA form, the CDR3 reads TGTGCCAGCAGCGCCCCCGCGGGTCCTTTGGTCACCGGGGAGCTGTTTTTT. Amino acids: CASSAPAGPLVTGELFF.

The chain carries TRBV13 and TRBJ2-7; D might be TRBD1 (6 bases). The germline V and J ends were trimmed by 5 bases and 2 bases, with 16 bases remaining between them. CDR3 length: 15 residues. Germline assignment: CDR1 PRHDT and CDR2 FYEKMQ (reference sequence). The CDR3 bases are TGTGCCAGCAGCCCGAGGACAGACCTAACCTACGAGCAGTACTTC. As protein: CASSPRTDLTYEQYF.

This rearrangement joins TRBV6-2 or TRBV6-3 to TRBJ2-3, with 7 bases fitting TRBD2. There are 16 residues in the CDR3. The germline CDR1 and CDR2 sequences are MNHEY and SVGEGT. V gave up 5 bases and J gave up 1 base; unmatched junction bases: 9. The CDR3 region has the DNA TGTGCCAGCAGTGGGCGGGAGTTGGCCCGCACAGATACGCAGTATTTT. Translating it yields CASSGRELARTDTQYF.

The count of this clone is one. The rearrangement uses TRBV5-1 and TRBJ2-1; D ambiguous. The CDR3 consists of 15 residues. Per germline, CDR1 SGHRS and CDR2 YFSETQ. Trimming stripped 1 base from V and 1 base from J, with 9 bases between. CDR3 region: CASSLSAGSYNEQFF. In nucleotides, the CDR3 is TGCGCCAGCAGCTTGTCGGCAGGTTCCTACAATGAGCAGTTCTTC.

This clone has more than one count but fewer than ten. The rearrangement joins TRBV19 to TRBJ1-3; 10 positions match TRBD1. Germline-derived CDR1 and CDR2 are LNHDA and SQIVND (reference sequence). The ends lost 5 bases at V and 7 bases at J; junction bases unmatched: 8. The CDR3 contains 15 residues. As DNA, the CDR3 is TGTGCCAGTAGTGCCGCGGGACAGGGGTCGAACACCATATATTTT. Translated: CASSAAGQGSNTIYF.

DNA for the CDR3: TGTGCCACCAGCGGGACAGGGTTATCGACCTACAATGAGCAGTTCTTC. It yields the protein CATSGTGLSTYNEQFF. The V call is TRBV15, the J call TRBJ2-1; 9 nucleotides align to TRBD1. Looked up from germline, CDR1 is LNHNV and CDR2 is YYDKDF (reference sequence). The CDR3 extends over 16 amino acids. The V and J ends lost 5 bases and 2 bases, in that order; junction bases with no gene match: 7.

In its sample, this clone was seen a few times. The chain links TRBV28 to TRBJ2-5, with TRBD2 matching over 9 bases. V shed 6 bases and J 4 bases; nucleotides not matched to a gene: 6. Germline-derived CDR1 and CDR2 are MDHEN and SYDVKM. This CDR3 contains 14 residues. The CDR3 DNA is TGTGCCAGCAGCTTAGCGGGAGAGGCAGAGACCCAGTACTTC. This gives the protein CASSLAGEAETQYF.

This rearrangement joins TRBV11-2 to TRBJ1-1, with D hard to call. This CDR3 is built from 14 residues. Germline V CDR1 and CDR2: SGHAT, FQNNGV. The germline V and J ends were trimmed by 0 bases and 5 bases, with 10 bases remaining between them. The DNA for the CDR3 is TGTGCCAGCAGCTTAGAGGGAGGGAGAACTGAAGCTTTCTTT. As protein: CASSLEGGRTEAFF.

The chain carries TRBV3-1 (or the pseudogene TRBV3-2) and TRBJ2-5; TRBD2 aligns across 7 bases. Looked up from germline, CDR1 is LGHDT and CDR2 is YNNKEL (reference sequence). V lost 5 bases and J lost 2; bases outside the gene matches: 5. The length of the CDR3 is 14 residues. CDR3 sequence reads: CASSNRAGQETQYF. CDR3 coding DNA: TGTGCCAGCAGCAACCGAGCGGGGCAAGAGACCCAGTACTTC.

The chain couples TRBV10-3 to TRBJ2-1; 7 bases align to TRBD2. CDR3 length: 13 amino acids. Germline CDR1 and CDR2: ENHRY and SYGVKD. J gave up 10 bases and V 4 bases, and 7 bases lay outside the gene matches. CDR3 DNA sequence: TGTGCCATCAGTGGGCGGGAGAAAGGGGAGCAGTTCTTC. This translates into CAISGREKGEQFF.

Regarding this clone: Possible read error: a much larger clone is one base away. Other DNA sequences within the sample encode an identical CDR3. J is TRBJ2-6 and V is TRBV4-2; maybe TRBD1 (6 bases). The CDR3 sequence is 15 residues long. CDR1 is LGHNA, CDR2 YNFKEQ, per germline. V lost 3 bases and J 0 bases, leaving 6 bases between the germline ends. The CDR3 region has the DNA TGTGCCAGCAGCCAGGACAGCTCTGGGGCCAACGTCCTGACTTTC. Translating gives CASSQDSSGANVLTF.

The chain uses TRBV15 and TRBJ2-3, with 7 bases identical to TRBD1. CDR1 LNHNV and CDR2 YYDKDF come from the germline V gene (reference sequence). Trimming at V came to 1 base and at J to 2 bases, leaving 6 bases not matched to a gene. The CDR3 runs 16 residues. The CDR3 coding sequence is TGTGCCACCAGCAGAGTTATGGGGACAGCCACAGATACGCAGTATTTT. It translates to CATSRVMGTATDTQYF.

This chain joins TRBV15 and TRBJ2-2, with D possibly being TRBD1 (6 bases). Trimming took 1 base from V and 1 from J, leaving 10 bases between them. Germline V gene lookup returns CDR1 LNHNV and CDR2 YYDKDF (reference sequence). The CDR3 runs to 16 residues. The CDR3 sequence is CATSRVRTENTGELFF. The CDR3 DNA is TGTGCCACCAGCAGAGTTCGGACAGAGAACACCGGGGAGCTGTTTTTT.

The gene calls are TRBV12-3 or TRBV12-4 and TRBJ2-3; D perhaps matches TRBD1 (5 bases). The CDR3 is 13 amino acids. V shed 6 bases and J shed 3 bases, with 10 bases lying between them. The DNA for the CDR3 is TGTGCCAGCAGGGGGCTTCGGACAGATACGCAGTATTTT. Translating gives CASRGLRTDTQYF.

The chain is built from TRBV27 and TRBJ1-1, with a tentative D call TRBD1 (5 bases). V lost 3 bases, J lost 3 bases, and 11 bases lay in between. CDR3 length equals 14 residues. CDR1 is MNHEY, CDR2 SMNVEV, per germline (reference sequence). The CDR3 coding sequence is TGTGCCAGCAGTTTGGGGCAGCCTTACACTGAAGCTTTCTTT. Amino acid sequence: CASSLGQPYTEAFF.

The V gene is TRBV24-1, the J gene TRBJ1-5; D may be TRBD1 (5 bases). Germline CDR1 and CDR2: KGHDR and SFDVKD. Between the trimmed V and J ends, which lost 3 bases and 5 bases, there was a span of 13 bases. CDR3 length equals 15 residues. CDR3 sequence reads: CATSDRRQRDQPQHF. CDR3 DNA sequence: TGTGCCACCAGTGATCGGAGACAGCGGGATCAGCCCCAGCATTTT.

This clone occurred many times. This chain's CDR3 is CASSSGQLHGETQYF. In DNA form, the CDR3 reads TGTGCCAGCAGTTCGGGACAACTCCACGGAGAGACCCAGTACTTC. The V call is TRBV28, the J call TRBJ2-5; the D gene is possibly TRBD1 (6 bases). From germline, CDR1 is MDHEN and CDR2 SYDVKM. The ends were cut back, 4 bases at V and 4 bases at J, with 16 bases in the middle. The CDR3 totals 15 residues.

The chain joins TRBV11-2 to TRBJ1-1; D may be TRBD1 (5 bases). Germline assignment: CDR1 SGHAT and CDR2 FQNNGV. Trimming took off 5 bases at V and 6 bases at J, with 16 bases between the two ends. The CDR3 consists of 14 residues. The CDR3 DNA sequence: TGTGCCAGCAGCCCGCGGGACCTCAAACCTGAAGCTTTCTTT. It is translated as CASSPRDLKPEAFF.

The chain is built from TRBV7-8 and TRBJ2-7; 8 positions match TRBD1. The length of the CDR3 is 12 residues. CDR1 is SGHVS and CDR2 is FQNEAQ in the germline V gene. With 7 bases clipped from V and 5 bases from J, the junction kept 4 bases outside the gene matches. CDR3 in DNA: TGTGCCAGCAACCAGGGGGCCGACGAGCAGTACTTC. Translated, it gives CASNQGADEQYF.

CDR3 protein: CAWSRDRLRGQYF. The DNA for the CDR3 is TGTGCCTGGAGTAGGGACAGGTTGAGGGGGCAGTACTTC. The chain joins TRBV30 to TRBJ2-7, with 8 bases fitting TRBD1. The CDR3 extends over 13 amino acids. V lost 2 bases, J lost 9 bases, and 9 bases stayed unmatched. Per the germline V gene, CDR1 is GTSNPN and CDR2 is SVGIG (reference sequence).

This chain links TRBV5-6 with TRBJ2-7; D is unresolved. Per germline, CDR1 SGHDT and CDR2 YYEEEE. Between the trimmed V and J ends, which lost 3 bases and 2 bases, there was a span of 6 bases. The CDR3 is 12 residues long. The CDR3 DNA sequence: TGTGCCAGCAGCTCCTCTCCCTACGAGCAGTACTTC. It encodes CASSSSPYEQYF.

Remarks on this clone: The identical CDR3 is also encoded by other nucleotide sequences in the sample. The chain is built from TRBV18 and TRBJ1-2; D is unresolved. CDR3 length: 14 amino acids. Trimming took 0 bases from V and 2 from J, leaving 7 bases between them. Germline V gene sequence: CDR1 KGHSH, CDR2 LQKENI. The CDR3: CASSPPGRNYGYTF. The DNA of the CDR3 is TGTGCCAGCTCACCACCGGGCCGGAACTATGGCTACACCTTC.

A few counts support this clone. The chain couples TRBV5-1 to TRBJ2-7; 10 positions agree with TRBD1. This CDR3 has 16 residues. V shed 4 bases and J 0 bases; nucleotides not matched to a gene: 7. Germline V lookup: CDR1 SGHRS, CDR2 YFSETQ. In DNA form, the CDR3 reads TGCGCCAGCAGCGCACACCGGGACAGGGGCTCCTACGAGCAGTACTTC. Amino acid sequence: CASSAHRDRGSYEQYF.